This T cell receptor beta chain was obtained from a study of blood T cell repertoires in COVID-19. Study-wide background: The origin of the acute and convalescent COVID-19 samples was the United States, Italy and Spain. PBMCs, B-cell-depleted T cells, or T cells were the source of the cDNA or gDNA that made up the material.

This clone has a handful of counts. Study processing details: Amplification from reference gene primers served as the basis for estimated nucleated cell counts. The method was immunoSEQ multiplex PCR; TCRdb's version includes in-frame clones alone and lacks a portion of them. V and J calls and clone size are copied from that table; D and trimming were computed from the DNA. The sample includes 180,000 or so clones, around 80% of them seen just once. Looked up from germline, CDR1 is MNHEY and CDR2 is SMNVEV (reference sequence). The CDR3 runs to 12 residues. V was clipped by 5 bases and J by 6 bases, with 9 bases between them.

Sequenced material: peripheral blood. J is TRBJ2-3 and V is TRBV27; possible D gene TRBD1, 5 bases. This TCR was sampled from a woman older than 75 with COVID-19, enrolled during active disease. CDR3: CASSQSGDTQYF. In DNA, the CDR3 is TGTGCCAGCAGTCAATCAGGGGATACGCAGTATTTT.